Below, 9 T cell receptor beta chains from the same sample are listed, as sequenced in a study of early T cells in non-severe SARS-CoV-2 infection. TCRdb reanalysed the 5' RACE reads using MiXCR and keeps one entry per CDR3 protein. The sample yields roughly 100,000 distinct CDR3 sequences, 14% seen once. The source material was whole blood. The receptors were gathered from an adult who was a healthcare worker with PCR-confirmed SARS-CoV-2 infection or an uninfected control (not recorded which).

The V gene is TRBV4-2, the J gene TRBJ1-6; D uncertain. Germline V gene data show CDR1 as LGHNA and CDR2 as YNFKEQ. This CDR3 region has 13 residues. V was shortened by 1 base and J by 8 bases, with 6 bases between the two germline ends. The CDR3 nucleotides are TGTGCCAGCAGCCAAGGGAGGGATTCACCCCTCCACTTT. Its protein product is CASSQGRDSPLHF.

V gene TRBV9 combines with J gene TRBJ2-3, with 10 bases identical to TRBD2. Germline loops: CDR1 SGDLS, CDR2 YYNGEE. The J segment lost 4 bases and the V segment lost 6 bases, leaving 5 bases of the junction unmatched. The CDR3 is 14 residues long. CDR3 region: CASTTAGGPDTQYF. CDR3 coding DNA: TGTGCCAGCACCACAGCGGGGGGGCCAGATACGCAGTATTTT.

The chain combines TRBV12-2 with TRBJ1-5; the table's TRBD1 call for D was not verified on the DNA. TRBV12-2 represents a pseudogene. The CDR3 covers 14 residues. The CDR3 sequence: CASRLTGTHQPQHF. CDR3 in DNA: TGTGCAAGTCGGCTAACAGGGACGCATCAGCCCCAGCATTTT.

This clonotype was counted many times. The rearrangement uses TRBV15 and TRBJ2-3; 8 bases align to TRBD1. CDR1 is LNHNV, CDR2 YYDKDF, per germline (reference sequence). Unmatched junction bases numbered 8, after V lost 5 bases and J lost 1 base. This CDR3 region has 16 residues. The CDR3 sequence: CATSPKSRGRTDTQYF. The CDR3 DNA is TGTGCCACCAGCCCAAAAAGCAGGGGGCGCACAGATACGCAGTATTTT.

A few counts support this clonotype. This rearrangement joins TRBV7-6 to TRBJ1-6; D not certain. Germline V gene data show CDR1 as SGHVS and CDR2 as FNYEAQ. V dropped 6 bases and J dropped 7 bases, with 13 bases sitting between them. This CDR3 comprises 14 residues. CDR3 nucleotide sequence: TGTGCCAGCAGTCCCCGGGCCCTGAATTCACCCCTCCACTTT. Its translation is CASSPRALNSPLHF.

This clonotype has at least ten counts. The chain links TRBV11-3 to TRBJ2-3; 8 bases are a match to TRBD1. With V trimmed by 1 base and J by 6 bases, 0 bases remained unmatched. The CDR3 runs 13 residues. Per the germline V gene, CDR1 is SGHNT and CDR2 is YENEEA. This CDR3 is CASSLGDRDTQYF. Here the CDR3 DNA reads TGTGCCAGCAGCTTAGGGGACAGGGATACGCAGTATTTT.

This clonotype has only a few counts. The chain has TRBV2 and TRBJ2-3, with 9 bases matching TRBD1. This CDR3 spans 14 amino acids. The V and J ends lost 6 bases and 7 bases, in that order; junction bases with no gene match: 8. CDR1 is SNHLY and CDR2 is FYNNEI in the germline V gene. Here the CDR3 DNA reads TGTGCCAGCAGCACCGGGACAGGGTTCAATACGCAGTATTTT. As protein: CASSTGTGFNTQYF.

This clonotype has only a few counts. The rearrangement uses TRBV9 and TRBJ1-1; the match to TRBD1 covers 12 bases. Germline values: CDR1 SGDLS, CDR2 YYNGEE. V lost 3 bases, J lost 4 bases, and 7 bases stayed unmatched. The CDR3 consists of 16 residues. CDR3 DNA sequence: TGTGCCAGCAGCGCCGGGACAGGGGGCGACGGCACTGAAGCTTTCTTT. Translated: CASSAGTGGDGTEAFF.

This clonotype was observed a few times. The chain uses TRBV2 and TRBJ2-1; D unresolved. The V end lost 6 bases, the J end lost 4 bases, and 10 bases lay between the germline ends. This CDR3 has 13 amino acids. Germline V gene sequence: CDR1 SNHLY, CDR2 FYNNEI. The CDR3 region has the DNA TGTGCCAGCAGCCCGCGAGCTTACAATGAGCAGTTCTTC. Translation gives CASSPRAYNEQFF.